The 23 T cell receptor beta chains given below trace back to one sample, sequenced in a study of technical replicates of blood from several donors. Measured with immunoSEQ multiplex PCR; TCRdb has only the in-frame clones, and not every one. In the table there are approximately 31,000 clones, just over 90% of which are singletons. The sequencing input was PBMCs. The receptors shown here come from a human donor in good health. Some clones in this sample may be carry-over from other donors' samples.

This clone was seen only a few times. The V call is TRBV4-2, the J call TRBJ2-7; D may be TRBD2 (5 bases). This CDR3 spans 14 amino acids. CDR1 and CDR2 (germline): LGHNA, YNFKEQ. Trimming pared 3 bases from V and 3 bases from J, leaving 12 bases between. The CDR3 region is CASSQTTANYEQYF. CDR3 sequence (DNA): TGTGCCAGCAGCCAGACTACAGCGAACTACGAGCAGTACTTC.

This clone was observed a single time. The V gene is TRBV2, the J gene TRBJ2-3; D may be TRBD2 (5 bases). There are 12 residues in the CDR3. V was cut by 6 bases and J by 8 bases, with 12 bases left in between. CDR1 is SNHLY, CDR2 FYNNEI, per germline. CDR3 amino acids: CASRDEAGTQYF. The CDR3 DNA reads TGTGCCAGCAGGGACGAGGCGGGTACGCAGTATTTT.

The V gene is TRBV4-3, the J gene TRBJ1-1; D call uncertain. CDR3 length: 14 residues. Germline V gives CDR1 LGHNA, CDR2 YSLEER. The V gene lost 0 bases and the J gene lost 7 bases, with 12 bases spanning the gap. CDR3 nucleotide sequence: TGCGCCAGCAGCCAAGAATTCGGTTATGATGAAGCTTTCTTT. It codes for CASSQEFGYDEAFF.

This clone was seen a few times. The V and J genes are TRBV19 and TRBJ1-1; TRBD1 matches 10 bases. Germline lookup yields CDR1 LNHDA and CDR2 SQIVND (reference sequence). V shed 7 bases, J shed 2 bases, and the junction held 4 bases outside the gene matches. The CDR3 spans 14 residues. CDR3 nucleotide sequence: TGTGCCAGTAACAGACAGGGGGCCAACACTGAAGCTTTCTTT. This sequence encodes CASNRQGANTEAFF.

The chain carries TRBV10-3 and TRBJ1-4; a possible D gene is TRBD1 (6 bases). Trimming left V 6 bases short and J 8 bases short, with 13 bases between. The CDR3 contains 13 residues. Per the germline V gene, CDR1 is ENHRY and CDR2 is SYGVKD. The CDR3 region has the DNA TGTGCCATCAGGGGGGGGCTTGGAGAAAAACTGTTTTTT. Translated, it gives CAIRGGLGEKLFF.

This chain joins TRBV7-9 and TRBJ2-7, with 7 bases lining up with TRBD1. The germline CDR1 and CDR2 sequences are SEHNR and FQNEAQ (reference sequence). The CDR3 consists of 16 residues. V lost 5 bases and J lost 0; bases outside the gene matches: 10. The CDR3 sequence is CASSPGDSKSSYEQYF. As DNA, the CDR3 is TGTGCCAGCAGCCCAGGGGACAGCAAGAGCTCCTACGAGCAGTACTTC.

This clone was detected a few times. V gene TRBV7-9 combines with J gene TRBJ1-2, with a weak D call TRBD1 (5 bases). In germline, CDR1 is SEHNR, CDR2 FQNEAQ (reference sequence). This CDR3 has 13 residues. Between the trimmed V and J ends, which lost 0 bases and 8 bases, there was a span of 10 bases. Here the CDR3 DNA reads TGTGCCAGCAGCTTAGCAGCAGGGTCGGGCTACACCTTC. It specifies CASSLAAGSGYTF.

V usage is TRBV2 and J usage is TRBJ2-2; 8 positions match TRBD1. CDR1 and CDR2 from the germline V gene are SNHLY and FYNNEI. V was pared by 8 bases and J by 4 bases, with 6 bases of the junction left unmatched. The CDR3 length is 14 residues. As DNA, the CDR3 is TGTGCCAGCGCCTACAGGGGGAGCACCGGGGAGCTGTTTTTT. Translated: CASAYRGSTGELFF.

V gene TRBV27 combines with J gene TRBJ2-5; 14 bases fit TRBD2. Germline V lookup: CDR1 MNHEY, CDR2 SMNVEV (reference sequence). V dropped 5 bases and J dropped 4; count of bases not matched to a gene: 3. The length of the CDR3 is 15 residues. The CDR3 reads CASSPGTSGRETQYF. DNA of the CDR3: TGTGCCAGCAGTCCCGGGACTAGCGGGAGAGAGACCCAGTACTTC.

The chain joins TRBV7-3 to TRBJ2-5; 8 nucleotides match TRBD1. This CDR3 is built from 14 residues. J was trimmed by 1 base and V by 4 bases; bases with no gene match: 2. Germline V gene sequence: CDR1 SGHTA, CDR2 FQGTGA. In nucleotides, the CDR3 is TGTGCCAGCAGCTCACAGGGGGTCCAAGAGACCCAGTACTTC. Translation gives CASSSQGVQETQYF.

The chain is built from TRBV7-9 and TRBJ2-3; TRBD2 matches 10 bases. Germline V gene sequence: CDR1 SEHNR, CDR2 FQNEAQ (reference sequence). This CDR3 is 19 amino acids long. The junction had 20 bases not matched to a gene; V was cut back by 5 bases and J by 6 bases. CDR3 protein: CASSPPGWTSGQGGDTQYF. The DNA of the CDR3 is TGTGCCAGCAGCCCCCCCGGTTGGACTAGCGGCCAAGGGGGGGATACGCAGTATTTT.

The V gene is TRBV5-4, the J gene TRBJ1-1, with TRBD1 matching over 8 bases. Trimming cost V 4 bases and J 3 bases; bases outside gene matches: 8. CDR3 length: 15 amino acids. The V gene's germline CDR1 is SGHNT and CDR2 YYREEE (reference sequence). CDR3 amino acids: CASSIRDRGYTEAFF. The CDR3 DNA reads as TGTGCCAGCAGCATCCGAGACAGGGGCTACACTGAAGCTTTCTTT.

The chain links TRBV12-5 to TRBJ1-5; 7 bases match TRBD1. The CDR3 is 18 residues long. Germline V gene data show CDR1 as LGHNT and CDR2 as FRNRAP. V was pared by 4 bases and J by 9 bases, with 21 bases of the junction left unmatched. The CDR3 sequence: CASGSNPTGSADSGPQHF. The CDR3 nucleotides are TGTGCTAGTGGTTCAAACCCGACAGGGTCTGCTGACTCAGGGCCCCAGCATTTT.

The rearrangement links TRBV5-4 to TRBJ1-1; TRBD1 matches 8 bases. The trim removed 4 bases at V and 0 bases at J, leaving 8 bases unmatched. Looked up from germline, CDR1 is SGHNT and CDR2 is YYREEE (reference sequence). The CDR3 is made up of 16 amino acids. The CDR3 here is CASSGLTGVMNTEAFF. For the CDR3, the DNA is TGTGCCAGCAGCGGACTGACAGGGGTGATGAACACTGAAGCTTTCTTT.

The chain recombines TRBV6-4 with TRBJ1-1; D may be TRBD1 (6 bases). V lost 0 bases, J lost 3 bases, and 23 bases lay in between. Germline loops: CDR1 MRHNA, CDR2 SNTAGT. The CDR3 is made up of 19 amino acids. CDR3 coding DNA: TGTGCCAGCAGTGACTCGGGGGCACACGAAGCACTCTCTCACACTGAAGCTTTCTTT. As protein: CASSDSGAHEALSHTEAFF.

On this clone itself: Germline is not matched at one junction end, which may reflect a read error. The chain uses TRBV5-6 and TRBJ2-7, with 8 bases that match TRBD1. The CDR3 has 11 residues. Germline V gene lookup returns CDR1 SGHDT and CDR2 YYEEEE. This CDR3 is CASSLRGQALF. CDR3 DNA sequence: TGTGCCAGCAGCTTGAGGGGACAGGCCTTGTTC.

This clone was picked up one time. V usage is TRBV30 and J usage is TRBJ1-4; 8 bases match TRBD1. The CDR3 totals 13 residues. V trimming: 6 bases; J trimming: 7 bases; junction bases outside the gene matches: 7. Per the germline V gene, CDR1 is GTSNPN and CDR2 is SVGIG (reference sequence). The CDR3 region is CACGTGLIEKLFF. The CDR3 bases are TGTGCCTGTGGGACAGGTTTGATTGAAAAACTGTTTTTT.

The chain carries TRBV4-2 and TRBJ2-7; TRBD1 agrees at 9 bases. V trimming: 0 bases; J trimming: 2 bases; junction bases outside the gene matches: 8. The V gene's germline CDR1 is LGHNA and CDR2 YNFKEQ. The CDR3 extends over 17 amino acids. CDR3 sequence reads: CASSQDTTGTGPYEQYF. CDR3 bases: TGTGCCAGCAGCCAAGACACCACCGGGACAGGGCCCTACGAGCAGTACTTC.

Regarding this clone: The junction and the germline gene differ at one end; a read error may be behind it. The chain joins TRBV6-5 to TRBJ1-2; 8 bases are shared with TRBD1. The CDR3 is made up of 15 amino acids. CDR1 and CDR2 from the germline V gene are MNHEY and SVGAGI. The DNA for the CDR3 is TGTGCCACCGCGTTGACAGGGGTCTCTAACTATGGCTACATCTTC. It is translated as CATALTGVSNYGYIF.

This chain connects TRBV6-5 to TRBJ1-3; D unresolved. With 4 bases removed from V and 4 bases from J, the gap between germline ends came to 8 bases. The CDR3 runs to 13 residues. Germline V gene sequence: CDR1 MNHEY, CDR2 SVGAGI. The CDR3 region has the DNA TGTGCCAGCAGTTTGGGAGCCGGAAACACCATATATTTT. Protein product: CASSLGAGNTIYF.

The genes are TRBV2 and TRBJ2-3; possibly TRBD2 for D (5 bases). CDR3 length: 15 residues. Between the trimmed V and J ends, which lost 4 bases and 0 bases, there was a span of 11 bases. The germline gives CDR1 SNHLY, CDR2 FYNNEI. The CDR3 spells CASSGASSSTDTQYF. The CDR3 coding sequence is TGTGCCAGCAGTGGGGCTAGCTCAAGCACAGATACGCAGTATTTT.

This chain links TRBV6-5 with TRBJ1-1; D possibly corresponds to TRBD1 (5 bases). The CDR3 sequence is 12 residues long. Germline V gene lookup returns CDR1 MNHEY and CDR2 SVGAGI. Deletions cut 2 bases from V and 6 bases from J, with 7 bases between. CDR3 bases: TGTGCCAGCAGTTACGGGGGGTCTGAAGCTTTCTTT. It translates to CASSYGGSEAFF.

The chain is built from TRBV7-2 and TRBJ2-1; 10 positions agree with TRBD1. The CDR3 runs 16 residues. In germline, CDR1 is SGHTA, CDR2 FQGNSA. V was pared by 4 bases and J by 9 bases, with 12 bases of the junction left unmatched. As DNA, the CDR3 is TGTGCCAGCAGCTCCTGGCGGGACAGGGGAGGAGGTGAGCAGTTCTTC. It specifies CASSSWRDRGGGEQFF.